The TCR beta chain described here comes from a study of cytomegalovirus exposure and HLA in healthy donors. Study as a whole: The 120 or so validation repertoires used the same platform as the approximately 670 first-cohort repertoires, a later analysis reported.

The method was immunoSEQ multiplex PCR; TCRdb's version includes in-frame clones alone and lacks a portion of them. The table records 200,000 or so clones, roughly 87% of them present only once. This clone occurred once. Antigen: not known. Study-level results: It was about 180 TCR beta chains that were listed as cytomegalovirus-associated.

The material sequenced was PBMCs. This TCR was recovered from a woman younger than 30 in good health and CMV-seropositive.

CDR3 residues: CAISESLANEQFF. DNA for the CDR3: TGTGCCATCAGTGAGTCGCTAGCAAATGAGCAGTTCTTC. This chain links TRBV10-3 with TRBJ2-1, with D tentatively TRBD2 (5 bases). Trimming removed 0 bases from V and 7 bases from J, with 7 bases in between. The CDR3 totals 13 residues. In germline, CDR1 is ENHRY, CDR2 SYGVKD.